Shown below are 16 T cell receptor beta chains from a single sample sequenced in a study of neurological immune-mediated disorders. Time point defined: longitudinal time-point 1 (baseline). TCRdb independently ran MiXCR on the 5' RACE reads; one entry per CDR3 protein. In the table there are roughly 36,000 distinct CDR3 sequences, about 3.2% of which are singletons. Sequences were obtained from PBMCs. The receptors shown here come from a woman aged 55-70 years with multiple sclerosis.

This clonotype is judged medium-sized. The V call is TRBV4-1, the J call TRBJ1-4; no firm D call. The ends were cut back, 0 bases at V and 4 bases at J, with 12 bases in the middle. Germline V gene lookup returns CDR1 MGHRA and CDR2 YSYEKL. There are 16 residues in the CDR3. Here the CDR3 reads CASSQDSGLLNEKLFF. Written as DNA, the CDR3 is TGCGCCAGCAGCCAAGATTCCGGACTCCTTAATGAAAAACTGTTTTTT.

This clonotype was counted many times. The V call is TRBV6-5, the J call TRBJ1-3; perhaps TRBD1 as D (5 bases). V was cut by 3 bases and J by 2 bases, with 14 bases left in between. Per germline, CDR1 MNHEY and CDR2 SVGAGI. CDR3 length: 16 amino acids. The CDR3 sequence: CASSYGPQGTGNTIYF. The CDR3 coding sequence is TGTGCCAGCAGTTATGGCCCGCAGGGCACTGGAAACACCATATATTTT.

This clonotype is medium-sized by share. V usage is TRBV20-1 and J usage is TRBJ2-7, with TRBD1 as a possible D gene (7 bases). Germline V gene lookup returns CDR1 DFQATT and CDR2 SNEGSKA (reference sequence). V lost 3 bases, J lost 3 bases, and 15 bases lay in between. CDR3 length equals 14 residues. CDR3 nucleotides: TGCAGTGCTAGCCAGCAGGGGGGCATCTACGAGCAGTACTTC. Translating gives CSASQQGGIYEQYF.

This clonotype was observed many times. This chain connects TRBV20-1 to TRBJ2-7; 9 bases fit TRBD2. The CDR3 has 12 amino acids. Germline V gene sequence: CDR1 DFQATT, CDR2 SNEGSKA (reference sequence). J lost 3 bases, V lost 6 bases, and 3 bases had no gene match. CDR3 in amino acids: CSAGGGVYEQYF. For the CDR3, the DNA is TGCAGTGCGGGCGGGGGGGTCTACGAGCAGTACTTC.

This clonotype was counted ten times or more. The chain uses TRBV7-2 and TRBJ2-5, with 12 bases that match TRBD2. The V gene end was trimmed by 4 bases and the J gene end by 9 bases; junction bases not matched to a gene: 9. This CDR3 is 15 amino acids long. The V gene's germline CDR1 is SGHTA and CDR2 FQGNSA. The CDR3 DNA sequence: TGTGCCAGCAGCTCGACTAGCGGGGGCCGGCAGGCCCAGTACTTC. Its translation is CASSSTSGGRQAQYF.

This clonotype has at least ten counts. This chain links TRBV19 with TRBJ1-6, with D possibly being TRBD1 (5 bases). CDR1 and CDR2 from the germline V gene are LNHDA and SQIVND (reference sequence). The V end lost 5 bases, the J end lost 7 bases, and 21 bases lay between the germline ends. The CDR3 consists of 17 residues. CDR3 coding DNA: TGTGCCAGTAGTCCAATTACCTACCGGGACGGCAATTCACCCCTCCACTTT. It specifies CASSPITYRDGNSPLHF.

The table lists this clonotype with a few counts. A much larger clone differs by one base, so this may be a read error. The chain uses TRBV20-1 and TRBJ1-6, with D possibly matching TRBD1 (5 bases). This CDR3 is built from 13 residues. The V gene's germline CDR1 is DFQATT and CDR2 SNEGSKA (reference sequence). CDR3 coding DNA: TGCAGTGCCACCCAGGGAGGGAATTCACCCCTCAACTTT. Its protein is CSATQGGNSPLNF.

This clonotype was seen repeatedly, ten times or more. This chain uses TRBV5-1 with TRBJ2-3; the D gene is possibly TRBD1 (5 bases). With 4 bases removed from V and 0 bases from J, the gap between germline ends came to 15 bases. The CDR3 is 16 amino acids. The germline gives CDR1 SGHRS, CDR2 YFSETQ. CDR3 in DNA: TGCGCCAGCAGCCTACCTACAGGAGCTAGCACAGATACGCAGTATTTT. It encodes CASSLPTGASTDTQYF.

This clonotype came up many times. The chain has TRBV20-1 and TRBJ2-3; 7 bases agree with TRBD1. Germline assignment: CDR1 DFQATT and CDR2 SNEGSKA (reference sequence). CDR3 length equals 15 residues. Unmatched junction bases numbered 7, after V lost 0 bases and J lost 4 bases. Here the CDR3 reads CSARDLRQGSDTQYF. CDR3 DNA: TGCAGTGCTAGAGATTTGAGACAGGGTTCAGATACGCAGTATTTT.

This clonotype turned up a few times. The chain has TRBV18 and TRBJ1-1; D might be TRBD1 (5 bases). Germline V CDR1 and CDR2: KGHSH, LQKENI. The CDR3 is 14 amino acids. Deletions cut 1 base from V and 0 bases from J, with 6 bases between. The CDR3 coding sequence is TGTGCCAGCTCACCACTGACAGTGAACACTGAAGCTTTCTTT. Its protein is CASSPLTVNTEAFF.

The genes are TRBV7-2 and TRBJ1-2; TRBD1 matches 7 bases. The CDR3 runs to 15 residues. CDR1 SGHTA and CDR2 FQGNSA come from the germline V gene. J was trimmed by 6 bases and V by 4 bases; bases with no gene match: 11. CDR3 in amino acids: CASSYMRGGGDGYTF. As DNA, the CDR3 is TGTGCCAGCAGCTACATGAGAGGGGGCGGAGATGGCTACACCTTC.

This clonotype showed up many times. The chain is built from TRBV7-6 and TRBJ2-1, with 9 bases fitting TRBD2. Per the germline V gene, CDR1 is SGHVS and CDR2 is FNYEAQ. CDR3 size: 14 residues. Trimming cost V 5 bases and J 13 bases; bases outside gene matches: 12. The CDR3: CASSPGSGGSFQFF. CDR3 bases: TGTGCCAGCAGCCCAGGAAGCGGGGGGTCCTTTCAGTTCTTC.

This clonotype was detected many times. Written as DNA, the CDR3 is TGCAGTGCTAGCTCCAATATGGGCACAGATACGCAGTATTTT. Its protein product is CSASSNMGTDTQYF. The chain is built from TRBV20-1 and TRBJ2-3; D not certain. The germline V gene has CDR1 DFQATT and CDR2 SNEGSKA (reference sequence). The CDR3 consists of 14 residues. V was cut by 3 bases and J by 1 base, with 11 bases left in between.

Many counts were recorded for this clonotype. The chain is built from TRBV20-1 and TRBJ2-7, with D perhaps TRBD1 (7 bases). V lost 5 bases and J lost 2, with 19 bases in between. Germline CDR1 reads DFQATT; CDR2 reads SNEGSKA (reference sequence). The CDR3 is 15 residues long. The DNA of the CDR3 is TGCAGTGCTGAGGGGGGTACAGGGGCGACCTACGAGCAGTACTTC. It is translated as CSAEGGTGATYEQYF.

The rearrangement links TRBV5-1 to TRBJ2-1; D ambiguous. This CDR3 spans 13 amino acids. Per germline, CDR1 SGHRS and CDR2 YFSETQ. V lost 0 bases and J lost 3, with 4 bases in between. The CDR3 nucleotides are TGCGCCAGCAGCTTGGTCTACTACAATGAGCAGTTCTTC. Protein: CASSLVYYNEQFF.

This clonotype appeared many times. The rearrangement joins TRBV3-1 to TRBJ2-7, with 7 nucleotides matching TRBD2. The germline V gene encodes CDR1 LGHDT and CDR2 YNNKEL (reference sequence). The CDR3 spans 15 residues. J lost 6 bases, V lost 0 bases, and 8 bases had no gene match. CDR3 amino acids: CASSQDSGAPREQYF. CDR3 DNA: TGTGCCAGCAGCCAAGACAGCGGGGCCCCACGCGAGCAGTACTTC.